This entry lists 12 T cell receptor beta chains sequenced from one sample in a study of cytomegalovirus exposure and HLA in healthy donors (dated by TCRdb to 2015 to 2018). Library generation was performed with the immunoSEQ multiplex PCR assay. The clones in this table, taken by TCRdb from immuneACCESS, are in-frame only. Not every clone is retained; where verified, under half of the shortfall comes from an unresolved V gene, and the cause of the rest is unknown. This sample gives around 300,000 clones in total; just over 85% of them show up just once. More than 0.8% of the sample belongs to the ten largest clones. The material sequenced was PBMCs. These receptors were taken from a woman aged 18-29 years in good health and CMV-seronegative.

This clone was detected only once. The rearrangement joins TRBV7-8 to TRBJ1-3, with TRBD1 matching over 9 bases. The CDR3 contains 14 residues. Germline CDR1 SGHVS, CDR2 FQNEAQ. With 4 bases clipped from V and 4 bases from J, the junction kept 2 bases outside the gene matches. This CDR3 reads CASSSGQGGNTIYF. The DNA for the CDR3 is TGTGCCAGCAGCTCGGGACAGGGAGGAAACACCATATATTTT.

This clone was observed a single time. The CDR3 region has the DNA TGTGCCAGCAGTGAATCCCCCCGGGGAAGGCAGTATTTT. Protein sequence: CASSESPRGRQYF. V and J are TRBV27 and TRBJ2-3, with a weak D call TRBD2 (5 bases). V was cut by 5 bases and J by 11 bases, with 17 bases left in between. The CDR3 has 13 amino acids. Germline V gene data show CDR1 as MNHEY and CDR2 as SMNVEV (reference sequence).

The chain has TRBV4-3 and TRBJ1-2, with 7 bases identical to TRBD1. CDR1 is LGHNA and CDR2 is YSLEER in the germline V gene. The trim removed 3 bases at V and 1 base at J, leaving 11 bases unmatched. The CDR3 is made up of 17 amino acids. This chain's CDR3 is CASSQTRDSKFNYGYTF. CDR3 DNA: TGCGCCAGCAGCCAGACCCGGGACAGCAAATTTAACTATGGCTACACCTTC.

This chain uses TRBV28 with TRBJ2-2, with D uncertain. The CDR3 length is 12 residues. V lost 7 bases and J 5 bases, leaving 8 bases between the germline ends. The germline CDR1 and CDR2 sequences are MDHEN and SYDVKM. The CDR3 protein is CASITGTGELFF. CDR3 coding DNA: TGTGCCAGCATCACGGGTACCGGGGAGCTGTTTTTT.

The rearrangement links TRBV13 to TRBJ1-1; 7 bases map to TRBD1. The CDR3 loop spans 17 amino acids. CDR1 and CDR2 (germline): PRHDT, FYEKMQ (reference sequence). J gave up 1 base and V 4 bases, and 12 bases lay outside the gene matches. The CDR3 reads CASSSRTGERGNTEAFF. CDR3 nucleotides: TGTGCCAGCAGCTCCCGGACAGGAGAGAGGGGGAACACTGAAGCTTTCTTT.

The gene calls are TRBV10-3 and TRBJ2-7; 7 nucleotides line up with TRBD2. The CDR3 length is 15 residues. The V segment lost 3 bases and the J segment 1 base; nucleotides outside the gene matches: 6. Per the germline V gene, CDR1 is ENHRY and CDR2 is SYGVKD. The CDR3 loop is CAISDRTSVSYEQYF. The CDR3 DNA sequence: TGTGCCATCAGTGATCGAACTAGCGTTTCCTACGAGCAGTACTTC.

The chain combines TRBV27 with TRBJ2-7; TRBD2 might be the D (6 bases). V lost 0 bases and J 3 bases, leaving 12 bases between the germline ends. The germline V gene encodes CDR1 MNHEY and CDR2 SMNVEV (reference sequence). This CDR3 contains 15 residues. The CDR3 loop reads CASSLSGGGFYEQYF. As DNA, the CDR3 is TGTGCCAGCAGTTTATCGGGGGGTGGCTTCTACGAGCAGTACTTC.

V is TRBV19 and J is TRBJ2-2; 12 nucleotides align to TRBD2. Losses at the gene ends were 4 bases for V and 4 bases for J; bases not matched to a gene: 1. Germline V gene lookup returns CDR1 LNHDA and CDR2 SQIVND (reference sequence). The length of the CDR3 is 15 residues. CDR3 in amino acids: CASSTSGGATGELFF. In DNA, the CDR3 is TGTGCCAGTAGTACTAGCGGGGGGGCCACCGGGGAGCTGTTTTTT.

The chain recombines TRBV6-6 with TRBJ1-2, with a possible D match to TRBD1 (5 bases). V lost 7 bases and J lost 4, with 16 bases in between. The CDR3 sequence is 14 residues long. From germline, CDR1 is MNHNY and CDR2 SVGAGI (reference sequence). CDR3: CASISRGGSYGYTF. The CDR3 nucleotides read TGTGCCAGCATCTCCCGGGGGGGGAGCTATGGCTACACCTTC.

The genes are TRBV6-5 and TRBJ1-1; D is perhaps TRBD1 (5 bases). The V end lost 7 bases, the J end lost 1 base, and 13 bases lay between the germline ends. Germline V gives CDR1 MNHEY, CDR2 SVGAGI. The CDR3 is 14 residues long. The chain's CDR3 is CASKLGRENTEAFF. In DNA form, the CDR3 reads TGTGCCAGCAAACTTGGCAGGGAGAACACTGAAGCTTTCTTT.

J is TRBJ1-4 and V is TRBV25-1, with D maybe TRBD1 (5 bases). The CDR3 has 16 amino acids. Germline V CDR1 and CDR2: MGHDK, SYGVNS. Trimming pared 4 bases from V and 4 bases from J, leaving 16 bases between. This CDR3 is CASSALGWGFNEKLFF. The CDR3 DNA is TGTGCCAGCAGTGCCCTGGGATGGGGCTTTAATGAAAAACTGTTTTTT.

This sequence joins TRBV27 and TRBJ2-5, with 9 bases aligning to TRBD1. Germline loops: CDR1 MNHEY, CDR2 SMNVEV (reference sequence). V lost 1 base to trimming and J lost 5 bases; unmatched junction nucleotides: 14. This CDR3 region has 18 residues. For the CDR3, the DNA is TGTGCCAGCAGTTTATATATACCGGGACAGGGAAATGAGGAGACCCAGTACTTC. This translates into CASSLYIPGQGNEETQYF.